This T cell receptor beta chain is from a study of a mutant IDH1 vaccine in newly diagnosed glioma. The time point here: week 35, safety follow-up. Alongside topical imiquimod, each dose of vaccine comprised 300 ug of mutant IDH1 20-mer peptide. This CDR3 comprises 11 residues. Germline CDR1 is SQVTM and CDR2 is ANQGSEA. Worth noting for this clone: Its antigen is currently unknown. One junction end does not reproduce the germline sequence, and a read error may be involved.

TCRdb's copy holds only in-frame clones and misses some; the assay was immunoSEQ multiplex PCR. The data hold about 50,000 clones, with around four fifths observed a single time. The sequence was obtained from a woman younger than 30 with glioma. The source material was PBMCs, sampled from a glioma patient whose treatment included an IDH1 peptide vaccine. The gene calls are TRBV29-1 and TRBJ2-1, with D tentatively TRBD1 (5 bases). The DNA for the CDR3 is TGTTCAGGGATGAAATACAATGAGCAGTTCTTC. Its protein is CSGMKYNEQFF.